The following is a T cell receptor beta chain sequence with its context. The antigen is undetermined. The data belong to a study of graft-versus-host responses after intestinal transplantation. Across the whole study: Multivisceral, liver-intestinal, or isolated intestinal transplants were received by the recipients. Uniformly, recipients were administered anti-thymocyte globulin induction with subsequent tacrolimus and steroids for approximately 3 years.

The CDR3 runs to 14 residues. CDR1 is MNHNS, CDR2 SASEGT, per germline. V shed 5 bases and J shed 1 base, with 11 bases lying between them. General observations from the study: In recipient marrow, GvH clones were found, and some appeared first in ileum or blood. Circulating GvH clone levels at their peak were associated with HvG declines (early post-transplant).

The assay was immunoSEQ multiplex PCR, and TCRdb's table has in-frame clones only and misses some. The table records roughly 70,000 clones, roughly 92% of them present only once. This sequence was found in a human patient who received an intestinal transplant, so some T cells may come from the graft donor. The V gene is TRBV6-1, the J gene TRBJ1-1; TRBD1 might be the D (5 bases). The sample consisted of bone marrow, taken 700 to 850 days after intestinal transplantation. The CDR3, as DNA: TGTGCCAGCAGTCAGGGTGGCCAGAACACTGAAGCTTTCTTT. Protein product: CASSQGGQNTEAFF.